A single sample is the source of the 9 T cell receptor beta chains below, sequenced in a study of shared clonotypes between healthy human individuals. Profiled with immunoSEQ multiplex PCR; TCRdb holds only in-frame clones, not every one. The table includes 100,000 to 120,000 clones, 55% to 80% detected once. What was sequenced was memory CD8+ T cells sorted from blood. Subset given: CD45RO+ cells pooled with CCR7-negative TemRA cells. These TCRs come from a woman in her twenties or thirties in good health.

The chain joins TRBV2 to TRBJ1-3; D uncertain. The V end was cut by 4 bases, the J end by 6 bases, with 16 bases between. The germline V gene has CDR1 SNHLY and CDR2 FYNNEI. The CDR3 loop spans 15 amino acids. The CDR3 protein is CASSVLTSTKNTIYF. CDR3 DNA sequence: TGTGCCAGCAGTGTGCTGACGTCCACGAAAAACACCATATATTTT.

This rearrangement joins TRBV6-4 to TRBJ1-4; 8 positions match TRBD1. V shed 4 bases and J 4 bases; nucleotides not matched to a gene: 5. The CDR3 is 15 residues long. Per germline, CDR1 MRHNA and CDR2 SNTAGT. The CDR3 loop reads CASSASQGGNEKLFF. In DNA, the CDR3 is TGTGCCAGCAGTGCTTCACAGGGGGGTAATGAAAAACTGTTTTTT.

This sequence joins TRBV28 and TRBJ1-5; 7 positions agree with TRBD1. V lost 9 bases, J lost 6 bases, and 8 bases stayed unmatched. Germline lookup yields CDR1 MDHEN and CDR2 SYDVKM. The CDR3 totals 13 residues. The CDR3 spells CASKEGAGQPQHF. In DNA form, the CDR3 reads TGTGCCAGTAAGGAGGGGGCTGGTCAGCCCCAGCATTTT.

V usage is TRBV11-2 and J usage is TRBJ1-2; 10 bases are shared with TRBD1. The trim removed 5 bases at V and 4 bases at J, leaving 7 bases unmatched. Germline V gene data show CDR1 as SGHAT and CDR2 as FQNNGV. This CDR3 spans 15 amino acids. CDR3 nucleotides: TGTGCCAGCAGCGGCCGGGACAGGGGATTCTATGGCTACACCTTC. It specifies CASSGRDRGFYGYTF.

In its sample, this clone was seen once. V and J are TRBV5-1 and TRBJ2-7, with D possibly TRBD2 on 6 matching bases. There are 15 residues in the CDR3. In germline, CDR1 is SGHRS, CDR2 YFSETQ. The ends were cut back, 4 bases at V and 6 bases at J, with 20 bases in the middle. The CDR3 protein is CASSPPGQEGFEQYF. The CDR3 DNA reads TGCGCCAGCAGCCCCCCCGGGCAGGAGGGGTTCGAGCAGTACTTC. Full variable domain (remainder filled in from reference TRBV5-1 and TRBJ2-7): KAGVTQTPRYLIKTRGQQVTLSCSPISGHRSVSWYQQTPGQGLQFLFEYFSETQRNKGNFPGRFSGRQFSNSRSEMNVSTLELGDSALYLCASSPPGQEGFEQYFGPGTRLTVT.

The chain carries TRBV25-1 and TRBJ2-2, with 7 positions matching TRBD2. Germline lookup yields CDR1 MGHDK and CDR2 SYGVNS. The CDR3 has 15 residues. V was pared by 8 bases and J by 1 base, with 7 bases of the junction left unmatched. The CDR3 loop reads CASREPSGNTGELFF. The CDR3 DNA sequence: TGTGCCAGCCGAGAACCTAGCGGGAACACCGGGGAGCTGTTTTTT. The whole variable domain, filled in from reference TRBV25-1 and TRBJ2-2, reads EADIYQTPRYLVIGTGKKITLECSQTMGHDKMYWYQQDPGMELHLIHYSYGVNSTEKGDLSSESTVSRIRTEHFPLTLESARPSHTSQYLCASREPSGNTGELFFGEGSRLTVL.

This chain connects TRBV28 to TRBJ1-4; D is ambiguous. This CDR3 has 12 amino acids. V was shortened by 2 bases and J by 8 bases, with 6 bases between the two germline ends. CDR1 MDHEN and CDR2 SYDVKM come from the germline V gene. CDR3 loop: CASSLMGEKLFF. In DNA, the CDR3 is TGTGCCAGCAGTTTAATGGGGGAAAAACTGTTTTTT.

The chain has TRBV13 and TRBJ2-5; 8 bases are shared with TRBD1. CDR1 PRHDT and CDR2 FYEKMQ come from the germline V gene (reference sequence). Trimming cost V 3 bases and J 1 base; bases outside gene matches: 4. CDR3 length equals 15 residues. The CDR3 sequence: CASSFSGQGQETQYF. Here the CDR3 DNA reads TGTGCCAGCAGCTTCAGTGGACAGGGCCAAGAGACCCAGTACTTC.

This clone was counted at least ten times. The chain is built from TRBV19 and TRBJ2-7; D tentatively reads TRBD1 or TRBD2 (6 bases each). The germline gives CDR1 LNHDA, CDR2 SQIVND (reference sequence). The CDR3 totals 18 residues. V gave up 0 bases and J gave up 0 bases, with 18 bases separating them. The CDR3 nucleotides are TGTGCCAGTAGTATAGAGCCGTGGGGGGCCCCCAACTCCTACGAGCAGTACTTC. Amino acids: CASSIEPWGAPNSYEQYF.